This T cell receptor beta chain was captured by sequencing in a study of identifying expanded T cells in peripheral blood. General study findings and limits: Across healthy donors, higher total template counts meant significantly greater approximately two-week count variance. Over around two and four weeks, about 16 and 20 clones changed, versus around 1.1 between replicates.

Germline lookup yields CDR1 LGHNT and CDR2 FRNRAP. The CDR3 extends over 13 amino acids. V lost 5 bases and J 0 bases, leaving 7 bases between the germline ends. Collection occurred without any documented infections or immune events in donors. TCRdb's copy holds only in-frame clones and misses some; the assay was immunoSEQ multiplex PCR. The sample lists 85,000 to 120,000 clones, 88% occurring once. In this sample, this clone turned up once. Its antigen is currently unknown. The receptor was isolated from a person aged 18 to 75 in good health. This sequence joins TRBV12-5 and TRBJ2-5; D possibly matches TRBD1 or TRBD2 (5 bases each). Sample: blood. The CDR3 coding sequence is TGTGCTAGTGGTCCGGGACACCAAGAGACCCAGTACTTC. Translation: CASGPGHQETQYF. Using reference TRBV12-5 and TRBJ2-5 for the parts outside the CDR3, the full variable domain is DARVTQTPRHKVTEMGQEVTMRCQPILGHNTVFWYRQTMMQGLELLAYFRNRAPLDDSGMPKDRFSAEMPDATLATLKIQPSEPRDSAVYFCASGPGHQETQYFGPGTRLLVL.